The 28 T cell receptor beta chains below come from one sample, sequenced in a study of cytomegalovirus exposure and HLA in healthy donors. It was with 60 Vbeta and 13 Jbeta primers that the PCR ran. Clones were sequenced by immunoSEQ multiplex PCR, and TCRdb holds only the in-frame ones, with some missing. The sample includes approximately 45,000 clones. The sample taken for sequencing was PBMCs. Receptors were obtained from a woman in her thirties or forties in good health and CMV-seronegative.

The chain couples TRBV29-1 to TRBJ1-1, with D tentatively TRBD1 (6 bases). Germline assignment: CDR1 SQVTM and CDR2 ANQGSEA. This CDR3 is built from 10 residues. Trimming took off 5 bases at V and 8 bases at J, with 9 bases between the two ends. The CDR3 nucleotides are TGCAGCGTTATTACAGGGGAAGCTTTCTTT. This translates into CSVITGEAFF. The variable domain in full, with the rest retrieved from reference TRBV29-1 and TRBJ1-1, is SAVISQKPSRDICQRGTSLTIQCQVDSQVTMMFWYRQQPGQSLTLIATANQGSEATYESGFVIDKFPISRPNLTFSTLTVSNMSPEDSSIYLCSVITGEAFFGQGTRLTVV.

The chain is built from TRBV5-6 and TRBJ1-2; 7 bases fit TRBD1. Germline-derived CDR1 and CDR2 are SGHDT and YYEEEE. The junction had 10 bases not matched to a gene; V was cut back by 7 bases and J by 7 bases. This CDR3 has 13 residues. CDR3 amino acids: CASLRRGRRGYTF. In DNA, the CDR3 is TGTGCCAGCCTAAGGAGGGGGCGGCGTGGCTACACCTTC.

The chain recombines TRBV2 with TRBJ1-2; D is possibly TRBD1 (5 bases). This CDR3 has 15 residues. Per germline, CDR1 SNHLY and CDR2 FYNNEI. Trimming removed 1 base from V and 1 base from J, with 10 bases in between. The DNA for the CDR3 is TGTGCCAGCAGTGAAGGTCAGGGTGGTAACTATGGCTACACCTTC. It specifies CASSEGQGGNYGYTF.

This chain joins TRBV7-3 and TRBJ2-3; 7 nucleotides agree with TRBD2. V was pared by 4 bases and J by 2 bases, with 3 bases of the junction left unmatched. The CDR3 extends over 14 amino acids. Germline loops: CDR1 SGHTA, CDR2 FQGTGA. The CDR3 sequence is CASSSGLDTDTQYF. CDR3 coding DNA: TGTGCCAGCAGCTCCGGACTAGACACAGATACGCAGTATTTT. The full variable domain, its missing parts supplied by reference TRBV7-3 and TRBJ2-3, is GAGVSQTPSNKVTEKGKYVELRCDPISGHTALYWYRQSLGQGPEFLIYFQGTGAADDSGLPNDRFFAVRPEGSVSTLKIQRTERGDSAVYLCASSSGLDTDTQYFGPGTRLTVL.

The chain recombines TRBV21-1 with TRBJ1-2. TRBV21-1 is annotated as a pseudogene. The CDR3 consists of 12 residues. The CDR3 loop is CASRGRGDGYTF. The CDR3 DNA is TGTGCCAGCAGAGGGAGGGGGGATGGCTACACCTTC.

With respect to this clone: At the DNA level, this CDR3 is encoded by other sequences in the same sample as well. The chain links TRBV6-1 to TRBJ1-1; 7 positions match TRBD1. The CDR3 is 16 residues long. The V segment lost 6 bases and the J segment 6 bases; nucleotides outside the gene matches: 16. Germline assignment: CDR1 MNHNS and CDR2 SASEGT. The DNA of the CDR3 is TGTGCCAGCAGGGAAATATCGGGAAGGGGGCGGGCTGAAGCTTTCTTT. Translated: CASREISGRGRAEAFF.

The chain recombines TRBV30 with TRBJ2-3; TRBD1 agrees at 9 bases. V gave up 2 bases and J gave up 2 bases; unmatched junction bases: 5. The CDR3 contains 15 residues. Germline-derived CDR1 and CDR2 are GTSNPN and SVGIG (reference sequence). The CDR3 spells CAWSKGTGNTDTQYF. In nucleotides, the CDR3 is TGTGCCTGGAGTAAGGGGACAGGGAACACAGATACGCAGTATTTT.

This chain links TRBV7-8 with TRBJ1-2; 10 bases fit TRBD1. The CDR3 has 16 amino acids. The germline V gene encodes CDR1 SGHVS and CDR2 FQNEAQ. The V gene end was trimmed by 4 bases and the J gene end by 8 bases; junction bases not matched to a gene: 13. CDR3 region: CASSSGTGAGLGGYTF. CDR3 sequence (DNA): TGTGCCAGCAGCTCAGGGACAGGGGCCGGTTTAGGCGGCTACACCTTC.

This chain joins TRBV4-2 and TRBJ1-2, with a weak D call TRBD1 (6 bases). Per germline, CDR1 LGHNA and CDR2 YNFKEQ. The CDR3 extends over 16 amino acids. V was pared by 4 bases and J by 3 bases, with 18 bases between. The CDR3 nucleotides are TGTGCCAGCAGCCTGACTCTACATTCAGGGGACTATGGCTACACCTTC. As protein: CASSLTLHSGDYGYTF.

This chain connects TRBV9 to TRBJ2-3; D uncertain. Per germline, CDR1 SGDLS and CDR2 YYNGEE. The V and J ends lost 2 bases and 1 base respectively, with 8 bases between them. CDR3 length: 14 residues. DNA of the CDR3: TGTGCCAGCAGCGTCCGTTTCGGCACAGATACGCAGTATTTT. Translated: CASSVRFGTDTQYF.

This chain connects TRBV7-8 to TRBJ2-6, with a weak D call TRBD1 (5 bases). Germline V gene sequence: CDR1 SGHVS, CDR2 FQNEAQ. V was cut by 1 base and J by 3 bases, with 7 bases left in between. This CDR3 has 15 residues. The CDR3 protein is CASSLGRVGANVLTF. CDR3 nucleotides: TGTGCCAGCAGCTTAGGCAGGGTTGGGGCCAACGTCCTGACTTTC.

This sequence joins TRBV19 and TRBJ1-6; 9 bases align to TRBD1. CDR1 LNHDA and CDR2 SQIVND come from the germline V gene (reference sequence). V lost 3 bases and J lost 8; bases outside the gene matches: 2. The CDR3 is made up of 14 amino acids. This CDR3 reads CASSMDRGYSPLHF. The CDR3 nucleotides are TGTGCCAGTAGTATGGACAGGGGATATTCACCCCTCCACTTT.

This chain connects TRBV18 to TRBJ1-2; 9 nucleotides match TRBD1. The length of the CDR3 is 15 residues. Trimming removed 0 bases from V and 6 bases from J; junction bases left unmatched: 5. Germline V gene lookup returns CDR1 KGHSH and CDR2 LQKENI. In nucleotides, the CDR3 is TGTGCCAGCTCACCACCTCACAGGGGGCTTCATGGCTACACCTTC. Its protein is CASSPPHRGLHGYTF.

The chain uses TRBV14 and TRBJ2-1; D may be TRBD2 (5 bases). This CDR3 is 13 amino acids long. Germline lookup yields CDR1 SGHDN and CDR2 FVKESK. V shed 3 bases and J shed 10 bases, with 13 bases lying between them. For the CDR3, the DNA is TGTGCCAGCAGCCAGAGGACTCCTGCGGAGCAGTTCTTC. It encodes CASSQRTPAEQFF.

The J gene is TRBJ1-2, the V gene TRBV29-1, with D possibly matching TRBD1 (6 bases). CDR3 size: 11 residues. The ends were cut back, 7 bases at V and 2 bases at J, with 8 bases in the middle. Germline CDR1 is SQVTM and CDR2 is ANQGSEA. CDR3 coding DNA: TGCAGCGCCGACAGGAACTATGGCTACACCTTC. This sequence encodes CSADRNYGYTF.

Worth noting for this clone: The same CDR3 is also encoded by other DNA sequences in this sample. This chain uses TRBV7-9 with TRBJ1-3; D is unclear. Germline CDR1 reads SEHNR; CDR2 reads FQNEAQ (reference sequence). Trimming removed 11 bases from V and 2 bases from J, with 16 bases in between. This CDR3 spans 14 amino acids. In nucleotides, the CDR3 is TGTGCCGTACGAGGAACCGGCCCTGGAAACACCATATATTTT. Protein sequence: CAVRGTGPGNTIYF. Drawing the rest from reference TRBV7-9 and TRBJ1-3, the complete variable domain is DTGVSQNPRHKITKRGQNVTFRCDPISEHNRLYWYRQTLGQGPEFLTYFQNEAQLEKSRLLSDRFSAERPKGSFSTLEIQRTEQGDSAMYLCAVRGTGPGNTIYFGEGSWLTVV.

The chain is built from TRBV9 and TRBJ1-1, with D possibly TRBD1 on 5 matching bases. In germline, CDR1 is SGDLS, CDR2 YYNGEE. The CDR3 has 14 residues. V was cut by 0 bases and J by 3 bases, with 9 bases left in between. The CDR3 here is CASSVGGGDTEAFF. DNA of the CDR3: TGTGCCAGCAGCGTAGGAGGAGGGGACACTGAAGCTTTCTTT.

This chain connects TRBV5-8 to TRBJ2-7, with 8 bases that match TRBD1. The junction had 9 bases not matched to a gene; V was cut back by 4 bases and J by 3 bases. This CDR3 spans 15 amino acids. The germline gives CDR1 SGHTS, CDR2 YDEGEE. CDR3 loop: CASSRPGTGDYEQYF. CDR3 bases: TGTGCCAGCAGCCGTCCTGGGACAGGCGACTACGAGCAGTACTTC.

The chain uses TRBV6-6 and TRBJ2-7; the D gene is possibly TRBD1 (6 bases). Trimming stripped 0 bases from V and 0 bases from J, with 9 bases between. The CDR3 covers 15 residues. Germline-derived CDR1 and CDR2 are MNHNY and SVGAGI (reference sequence). CDR3 sequence (DNA): TGTGCCAGCAGTTACTCGCAGGGGCTCTCCTACGAGCAGTACTTC. This gives the protein CASSYSQGLSYEQYF.

This chain connects TRBV6-1 to TRBJ2-5; 12 bases line up with TRBD1. This CDR3 spans 17 amino acids. The germline gives CDR1 MNHNS, CDR2 SASEGT. The junction had 11 bases not matched to a gene; V was cut back by 4 bases and J by 5 bases. The CDR3: CASSANAGTGGFETQYF. The CDR3 nucleotides read TGTGCCAGCAGTGCCAACGCCGGGACAGGGGGCTTCGAGACCCAGTACTTC.

The V gene is TRBV7-9, the J gene TRBJ2-7; D unclear. The CDR3 is 12 amino acids. The ends were cut back, 6 bases at V and 3 bases at J, with 9 bases in the middle. The germline CDR1 and CDR2 sequences are SEHNR and FQNEAQ (reference sequence). The CDR3 loop is CASRTEDYEQYF. As DNA, the CDR3 is TGTGCCAGCAGAACAGAAGACTACGAGCAGTACTTC.

The rearrangement joins TRBV11-2 to TRBJ2-7, with 7 nucleotides matching TRBD1. The CDR3 is made up of 15 amino acids. J was trimmed by 4 bases and V by 6 bases; bases with no gene match: 12. CDR1 is SGHAT and CDR2 is FQNNGV in the germline V gene. This CDR3 is CASSLGTDIFYEQYF. CDR3 in DNA: TGTGCCAGCAGTCTTGGGACAGATATTTTTTACGAGCAGTACTTC.

CDR3 in DNA: TGTGCCAGCAGTGTGGACAGAAAAGAGACCCAGTACTTC. Translated, it gives CASSVDRKETQYF. V and J are TRBV2 and TRBJ2-5, with a tentative D call TRBD1 (6 bases). Germline V gene sequence: CDR1 SNHLY, CDR2 FYNNEI. The germline V and J ends were trimmed by 4 bases and 3 bases, with 9 bases remaining between them. This CDR3 spans 13 amino acids.

CDR3 sequence (DNA): TGTGCCAGCAGTCAGACAGGAAACAATCAGCCCCAGCATTTT. It codes for CASSQTGNNQPQHF. V usage is TRBV7-9 and J usage is TRBJ1-5, with D maybe TRBD1 (6 bases). The V gene lost 6 bases and the J gene lost 3 bases, with 12 bases spanning the gap. CDR1 is SEHNR and CDR2 is FQNEAQ in the germline V gene (reference sequence). The CDR3 spans 14 residues.

The gene calls are TRBV7-9 and TRBJ2-3, with 7 bases aligning to TRBD1. The V segment lost 10 bases and the J segment 5 bases; nucleotides outside the gene matches: 9. Germline values: CDR1 SEHNR, CDR2 FQNEAQ (reference sequence). The CDR3 spans 13 residues. The DNA for the CDR3 is TGTGCCACAGGGGGACCACGCCTAGATACGCAGTATTTT. Translated: CATGGPRLDTQYF. Variable domain in full (rest from reference TRBV7-9 and TRBJ2-3): DTGVSQNPRHKITKRGQNVTFRCDPISEHNRLYWYRQTLGQGPEFLTYFQNEAQLEKSRLLSDRFSAERPKGSFSTLEIQRTEQGDSAMYLCATGGPRLDTQYFGPGTRLTVL.

The J gene is TRBJ2-5, the V gene TRBV14; D gene ambiguous. The CDR3 runs to 12 residues. Germline-derived CDR1 and CDR2 are SGHDN and FVKESK. Trimming removed 3 bases from V and 2 bases from J, with 4 bases in between. CDR3 region: CASSHVQETQYF. DNA for the CDR3: TGTGCCAGCAGCCACGTTCAAGAGACCCAGTACTTC.

The chain has TRBV11-2 and TRBJ2-5; a weak D match, TRBD1 (5 bases). Germline-derived CDR1 and CDR2 are SGHAT and FQNNGV. The V end lost 1 base, the J end lost 0 bases, and 9 bases lay between the germline ends. CDR3 length: 15 amino acids. The DNA for the CDR3 is TGTGCCAGCAGCTTAGGTGACAGATACCAAGAGACCCAGTACTTC. Residues: CASSLGDRYQETQYF.

V usage is TRBV11-2 and J usage is TRBJ2-3; TRBD1 matches at 9 bases. V lost 5 bases to trimming and J lost 2 bases; unmatched junction nucleotides: 14. Germline V gene sequence: CDR1 SGHAT, CDR2 FQNNGV. The CDR3 has 18 amino acids. This chain's CDR3 is CASSPSIRGTGYTDTQYF. The CDR3 DNA reads TGTGCCAGCAGCCCATCCATCAGGGGGACAGGGTACACAGATACGCAGTATTTT.